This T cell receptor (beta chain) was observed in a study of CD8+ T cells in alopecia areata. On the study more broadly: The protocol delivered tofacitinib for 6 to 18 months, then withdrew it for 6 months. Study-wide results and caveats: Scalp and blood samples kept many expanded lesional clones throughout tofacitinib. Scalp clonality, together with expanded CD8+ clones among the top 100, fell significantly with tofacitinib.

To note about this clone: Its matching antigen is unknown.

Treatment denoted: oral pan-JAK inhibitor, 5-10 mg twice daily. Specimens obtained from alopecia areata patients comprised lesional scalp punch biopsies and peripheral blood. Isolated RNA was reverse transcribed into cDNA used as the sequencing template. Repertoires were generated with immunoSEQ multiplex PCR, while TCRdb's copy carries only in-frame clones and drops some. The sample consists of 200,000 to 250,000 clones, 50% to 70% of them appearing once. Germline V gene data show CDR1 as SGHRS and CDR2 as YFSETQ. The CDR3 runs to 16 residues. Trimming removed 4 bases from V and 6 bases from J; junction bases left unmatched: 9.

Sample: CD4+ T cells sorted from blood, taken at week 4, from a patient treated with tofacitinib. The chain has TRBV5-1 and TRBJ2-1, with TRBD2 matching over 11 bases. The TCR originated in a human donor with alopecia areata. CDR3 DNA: TGCGCCAGCAGCACGTTAGCGGGGGGGCCTCGCAATGAGCAGTTCTTC. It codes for CASSTLAGGPRNEQFF. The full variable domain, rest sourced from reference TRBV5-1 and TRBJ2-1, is KAGVTQTPRYLIKTRGQQVTLSCSPISGHRSVSWYQQTPGQGLQFLFEYFSETQRNKGNFPGRFSGRQFSNSRSEMNVSTLELGDSALYLCASSTLAGGPRNEQFFGPGTRLTVL.